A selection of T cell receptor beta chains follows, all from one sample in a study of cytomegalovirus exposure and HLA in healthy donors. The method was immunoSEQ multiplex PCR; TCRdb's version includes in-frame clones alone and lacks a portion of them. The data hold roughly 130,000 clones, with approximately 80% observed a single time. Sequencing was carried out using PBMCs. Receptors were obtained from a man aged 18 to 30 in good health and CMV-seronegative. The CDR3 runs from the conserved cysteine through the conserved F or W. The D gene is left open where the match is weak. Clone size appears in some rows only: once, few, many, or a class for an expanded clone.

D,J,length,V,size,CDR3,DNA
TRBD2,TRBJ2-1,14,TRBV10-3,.,CAISGLARHNEQFF,TGTGCCATCAGCGGACTAGCTCGCCACAATGAGCAGTTCTTC
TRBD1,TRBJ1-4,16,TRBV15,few,CATSRAGQATNEKLFF,TGTGCCACCAGCAGAGCAGGACAGGCAACTAATGAAAAACTGTTTTTT
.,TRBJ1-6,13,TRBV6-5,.,CASSPGLYSPLHF,TGTGCCAGCAGCCCAGGACTGTATTCACCCCTCCACTTT
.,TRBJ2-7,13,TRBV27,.,CASSLLQGYEQYF,TGTGCCAGCAGTTTACTTCAGGGATACGAGCAGTACTTC
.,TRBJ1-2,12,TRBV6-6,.,CASSYVSEGYTF,TGTGCCAGCAGTTACGTGTCAGAAGGCTACACCTTC
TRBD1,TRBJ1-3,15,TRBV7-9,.,CASSLVGQVGDTIYF,TGTGCCAGCAGCTTAGTCGGACAGGTTGGAGACACCATATATTTT
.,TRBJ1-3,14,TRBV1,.,CTSSRGRAKDTIYF,TGCACCAGCAGTAGGGGGAGGGCAAAGGACACCATATATTTT
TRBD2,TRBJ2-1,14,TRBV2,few,CASRTSGGANEQFF,TGTGCCAGCAGGACTAGCGGGGGGGCCAATGAGCAGTTCTTC
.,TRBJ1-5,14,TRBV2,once,CASSPGTSNQPQHF,TGTGCCAGCAGCCCCGGGACATCCAATCAGCCCCAGCATTTT
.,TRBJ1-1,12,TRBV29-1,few,CSVDLRGTEAFF,TGCAGCGTTGATCTCCGGGGAACTGAAGCTTTCTTT
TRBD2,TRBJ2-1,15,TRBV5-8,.,CASSHSGGPYNEQFF,TGTGCCAGCAGCCATAGCGGGGGGCCCTACAATGAGCAGTTCTTC
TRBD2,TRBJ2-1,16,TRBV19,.,CASSISGALGTIEQFF,TGTGCCAGTAGTATAAGCGGGGCGTTAGGGACGATCGAGCAGTTCTTC
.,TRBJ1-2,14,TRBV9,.,CASSEPGNPYGYTF,TGTGCCAGCAGCGAGCCAGGAAACCCCTATGGCTACACCTTC
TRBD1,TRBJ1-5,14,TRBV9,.,CASSPGGLNQPQHF,TGTGCCAGCAGCCCAGGGGGGTTGAATCAGCCCCAGCATTTT
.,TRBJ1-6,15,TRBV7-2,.,CASSLAQGTGSPLHF,TGTGCCAGCAGCTTGGCACAGGGCACTGGTTCACCCCTCCACTTT
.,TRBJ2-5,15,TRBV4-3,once,CASSHLREPGETQYF,TGCGCCAGCAGCCATCTGAGGGAACCGGGTGAGACCCAGTACTTC
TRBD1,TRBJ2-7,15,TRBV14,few,CASSHHGQGRNEQYF,TGTGCCAGCAGCCATCATGGACAGGGTCGAAACGAGCAGTACTTC
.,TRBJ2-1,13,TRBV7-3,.,CASSPRGGNEQFF,TGTGCCAGCAGCCCTAGGGGGGGGAATGAGCAGTTCTTC
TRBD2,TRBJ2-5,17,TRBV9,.,CASSDGMASGPPGTQYF,TGTGCCAGCAGCGACGGGATGGCTAGCGGGCCCCCTGGGACCCAGTACTTC
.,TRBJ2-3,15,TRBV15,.,CATSRDPIVSDTQYF,TGTGCCACCAGCAGAGATCCGATAGTTTCAGATACGCAGTATTTT
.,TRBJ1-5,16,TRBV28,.,CASSFLARISNQPQHF,TGTGCCAGCAGTTTTCTTGCCAGGATTAGCAATCAGCCCCAGCATTTT
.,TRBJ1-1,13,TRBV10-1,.,CASSETGHAEAFF,TGCGCCAGCAGTGAGACAGGGCACGCTGAAGCTTTCTTT
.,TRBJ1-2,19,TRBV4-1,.,CASSHVKSWGGHYDYGYTF,TGCGCCAGCAGCCATGTGAAATCGTGGGGCGGCCACTACGACTATGGCTACACCTTC
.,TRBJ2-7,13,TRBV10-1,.,CASSDRPPYEQYF,TGCGCCAGCAGTGACAGGCCGCCCTACGAGCAGTACTTC
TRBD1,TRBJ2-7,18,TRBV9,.,CASSVGPNPGQGTYEQYF,TGTGCCAGCAGCGTAGGCCCCAACCCGGGACAGGGAACCTACGAGCAGTACTTC
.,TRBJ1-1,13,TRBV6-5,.,CASSLGDPLGAFF,TGTGCCAGCAGTTTAGGAGACCCGCTTGGGGCTTTCTTT
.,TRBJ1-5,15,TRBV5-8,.,CASSNTGRAYQPQHF,TGTGCCAGCAGCAACACCGGGCGGGCTTATCAGCCCCAGCATTTT
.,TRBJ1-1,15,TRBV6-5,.,CASSYNGQRGTEAFF,TGTGCCAGCAGTTACAATGGACAAAGAGGAACTGAAGCTTTCTTT
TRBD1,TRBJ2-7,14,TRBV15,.,CATKRQGVSYEQYF,TGTGCCACCAAACGACAGGGAGTTTCATACGAGCAGTACTTC
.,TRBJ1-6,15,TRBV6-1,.,CASREDAQRGTPLHF,TGTGCCAGCAGAGAGGACGCCCAAAGGGGGACACCCCTCCACTTT
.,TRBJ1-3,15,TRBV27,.,CASSPPGQIGNTIYF,TGTGCCAGCAGTCCACCCGGACAGATCGGAAACACCATATATTTT
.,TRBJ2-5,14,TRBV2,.,CASSEDAGRETQYF,TGTGCCAGCAGTGAAGATGCGGGTCGGGAGACCCAGTACTTC
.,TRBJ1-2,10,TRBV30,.,CAWGSYGYTF,TGTGCCTGGGGGAGCTATGGCTACACCTTC
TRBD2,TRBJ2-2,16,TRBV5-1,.,CASSLPSGGLGGELFF,TGCGCCAGCAGCTTGCCTAGCGGGGGATTGGGCGGGGAGCTGTTTTTT
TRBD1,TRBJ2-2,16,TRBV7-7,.,CASSLGTGVPTGELFF,TGTGCTAGCAGCTTAGGGACAGGGGTGCCTACCGGGGAGCTGTTTTTT